The rows below give T cell receptor beta chains drawn from one sample of a study of T cell responses to AZD1222 COVID-19 vaccine. Sequencing used immunoSEQ multiplex PCR; TCRdb keeps in-frame clones, though not all of them. Of 50,000 to 65,000 clones in the sample, 81% were seen once. The material was peripheral blood, obtained 28 days after the second AZD1222 dose. The source is an adult who received the AZD1222 COVID-19 vaccine. Both conserved end residues are part of each CDR3. D genes are given only for firm matches. A row's size may be missing; if present it is once, few, many or a size class.

13,TRBV6-5,.,TRBJ1-2,.,CASSRQIYYGYTF,TGTGCCAGCAGCAGACAGATCTACTATGGCTACACCTTC
15,TRBV28,TRBD1,TRBJ2-1,.,CASNRGTVAYNEQFF,TGTGCCAGCAATCGAGGGACAGTAGCATACAATGAGCAGTTCTTC
14,TRBV19,.,TRBJ1-5,few,CASSILGSNQPQHF,TGTGCCAGTAGTATTCTGGGGAGCAATCAGCCCCAGCATTTT
17,TRBV9,TRBD2,TRBJ2-3,.,CASSVATSGSGTDTQYF,TGTGCCAGCAGCGTAGCGACTAGCGGGAGTGGCACAGATACGCAGTATTTT
11,TRBV30,.,TRBJ2-1,once,CAWSRDNEQFF,TGTGCCTGGAGTCGTGACAATGAGCAGTTCTTC
18,TRBV5-1,TRBD1,TRBJ1-2,.,CASSLSGTGGSRSGGYTF,TGCGCCAGCAGCTTGTCCGGGACAGGGGGCAGTCGGTCCGGAGGCTACACCTTC
14,TRBV7-2,.,TRBJ2-1,.,CASSFYQGSIEQFF,TGTGCCAGCAGCTTTTATCAGGGGTCGATTGAGCAGTTCTTC
14,TRBV19,.,TRBJ1-2,.,CASSIQGFLGGYTF,TGTGCCAGTAGTATTCAGGGTTTTCTGGGCGGCTACACCTTC
15,TRBV9,.,TRBJ2-2,once,CASSVDLGHTGELFF,TGTGCCAGCAGCGTAGACCTGGGACACACCGGGGAGCTGTTTTTT
13,TRBV5-1,.,TRBJ2-7,.,CASSLFQGDEQYF,TGCGCCAGCAGCTTGTTCCAGGGCGACGAGCAGTACTTC
13,TRBV4-3,.,TRBJ1-1,.,CASSQVPGSEAFF,TGCGCCAGCAGCCAAGTCCCCGGGAGTGAAGCTTTCTTT
15,TRBV11-1,.,TRBJ1-2,few,CASSLDRVSNYGYTF,TGTGCCAGCAGCTTAGACAGGGTATCCAACTATGGCTACACCTTC
14,TRBV27,TRBD1,TRBJ1-5,few,CASSRDRGLQPQHF,TGTGCCAGCAGCCGGGACAGGGGTTTACAGCCCCAGCATTTT
15,TRBV7-3,TRBD2,TRBJ2-3,.,CASSLASSGRDTQYF,TGTGCCAGCAGCTTAGCCTCTAGCGGGAGAGATACGCAGTATTTT
14,TRBV5-1,TRBD2,TRBJ2-5,.,CASRPGLAGETQYF,TGCGCCAGCAGACCGGGACTAGCGGGAGAGACCCAGTACTTC
13,TRBV19,TRBD1,TRBJ2-3,.,CASSSQGSDTQYF,TGTGCCAGTAGTTCACAGGGGTCAGATACGCAGTATTTT
17,TRBV29-1,.,TRBJ1-1,.,CSVQLLVGRNLNTEAFF,TGCAGCGTTCAACTCTTGGTTGGCCGAAACCTAAACACTGAAGCTTTCTTT
18,TRBV19,.,TRBJ2-5,.,CASSILFTTGRRSETQYF,TGTGCCAGTAGTATATTATTTACAACGGGACGGCGGTCGGAGACCCAGTACTTC
14,TRBV3-1/TRBV3-2,TRBD1,TRBJ2-7,.,CASSLRQGRYEQYF,TGTGCCAGCAGCCTTAGACAGGGCCGCTACGAGCAGTACTTC
16,TRBV5-1,TRBD2,TRBJ2-7,.,CASSLTSGLATDEQYF,TGCGCCAGCAGCTTGACATCGGGACTAGCGACCGACGAGCAGTACTTC
15,TRBV3-1/TRBV3-2,TRBD1,TRBJ2-7,.,CASSQAGTGTYEQYF,TGTGCCAGCAGCCAGGCCGGGACAGGAACCTACGAGCAGTACTTC
17,TRBV28,TRBD2,TRBJ2-1,.,CASRPDRGLAEYNEQFF,TGTGCCAGCAGACCCGATAGGGGACTAGCGGAATACAATGAGCAGTTCTTC
17,TRBV3-1/TRBV3-2,.,TRBJ1-6,.,CASSQAGAGSSNSPLHF,TGTGCCAGCAGCCAAGCGGGCGCAGGGAGTTCTAATTCACCCCTCCACTTT
15,TRBV10-3,TRBD2,TRBJ2-5,.,CAISESPSGSKTQYF,TGTGCCATCAGTGAGTCGCCTAGCGGGAGTAAGACCCAGTACTTC
17,TRBV9,TRBD1,TRBJ2-3,.,CASSVTGTGARGDTQYF,TGTGCCAGCAGCGTAACCGGGACAGGGGCCCGAGGAGATACGCAGTATTTT
15,TRBV14,TRBD1,TRBJ2-7,.,CASSHGTGGSYEQYF,TGTGCCAGCAGCCATGGCACAGGGGGCTCCTACGAGCAGTACTTC
15,TRBV2,.,TRBJ1-5,few,CASSEARTGNQPQHF,TGTGCCAGCAGTGAAGCGCGGACAGGCAATCAGCCCCAGCATTTT
13,TRBV6-5,.,TRBJ1-2,.,CASSSDRNYGYTF,TGTGCCAGCAGTTCCGACAGGAACTATGGCTACACCTTC
13,TRBV10-3,.,TRBJ1-5,.,CASSDYSNQPQHF,TGTGCCTCTTCGGACTATAGCAATCAGCCCCAGCATTTT
13,TRBV6-2/TRBV6-3,.,TRBJ1-1,once,CASSYSRGTEAFF,TGTGCCAGCAGTTACTCGAGGGGAACTGAAGCTTTCTTT
15,TRBV7-2,.,TRBJ2-3,.,CASSLVARGIDTQYF,TGTGCCAGCAGCTTAGTCGCCCGCGGGATAGATACGCAGTATTTT
14,TRBV7-9,TRBD2,TRBJ2-7,.,CASSPPGGAYEQYF,TGTGCCAGCAGCCCCCCGGGGGGGGCCTACGAGCAGTACTTC
14,TRBV20-1,TRBD1,TRBJ1-6,few,CSASPGQGNSPLHF,TGCAGTGCTAGTCCGGGACAGGGGAATTCACCCCTCCACTTT
13,TRBV6-2/TRBV6-3,.,TRBJ1-1,.,CASSLEGVTEAFF,TGTGCCAGCAGTTTGGAGGGGGTGACTGAAGCTTTCTTT
14,TRBV27,TRBD1,TRBJ1-1,.,CASSWDRGLTEAFF,TGTGCCAGCAGTTGGGACAGGGGGCTCACTGAAGCTTTCTTT
15,TRBV29-1,TRBD2,TRBJ2-5,.,CSVDWVAGGRETQYF,TGCAGCGTTGATTGGGTGGCGGGAGGTAGAGAGACCCAGTACTTC
15,TRBV7-2,TRBD1,TRBJ1-2,.,CASSGGDRGPDGYTF,TGTGCCAGCAGCGGAGGAGACAGGGGCCCTGATGGCTACACCTTC
15,TRBV7-9,TRBD1,TRBJ2-7,.,CASSLGGQGSEEQYF,TGTGCCAGCAGCTTGGGGGGACAGGGCTCAGAGGAGCAGTACTTC
15,TRBV19,.,TRBJ2-7,.,CASSIARTVSYEQYF,TGTGCCAGTAGTATTGCCAGGACAGTTTCCTACGAGCAGTACTTC
16,TRBV21-1,.,TRBJ2-3,.,CASSKNRNPLTDTQYF,TGTGCCAGCAGCAAAAACCGAAACCCATTAACAGATACGCAGTATTTT
18,TRBV27,TRBD1,TRBJ1-5,few,CASSLRQGYGRGNQPQHF,TGTGCCAGCAGTTTACGACAGGGGTATGGTCGTGGGAATCAGCCCCAGCATTTT
13,TRBV7-9,TRBD1,TRBJ2-2,.,CASNKQGPGELFF,TGTGCCAGCAACAAACAGGGGCCCGGGGAGCTGTTTTTT
15,TRBV4-2,TRBD1,TRBJ2-7,.,CASSQAGTGSYEQYF,TGTGCCAGCAGCCAAGCCGGGACAGGGTCCTACGAGCAGTACTTC
15,TRBV4-1,TRBD1,TRBJ2-7,.,CASSQSGTGAYEQYF,TGCGCCAGCAGCCAATCCGGGACAGGAGCCTACGAGCAGTACTTC
14,TRBV5-6,TRBD2,TRBJ2-7,.,CASSRTGRDGEQYF,TGTGCCAGCAGCCGAACTGGGAGGGACGGCGAGCAGTACTTC
17,TRBV9,TRBD1,TRBJ1-1,.,CASSALRTGGRNTEAFF,TGTGCCAGCAGCGCCCTCCGGACAGGGGGCAGGAACACTGAAGCTTTCTTT